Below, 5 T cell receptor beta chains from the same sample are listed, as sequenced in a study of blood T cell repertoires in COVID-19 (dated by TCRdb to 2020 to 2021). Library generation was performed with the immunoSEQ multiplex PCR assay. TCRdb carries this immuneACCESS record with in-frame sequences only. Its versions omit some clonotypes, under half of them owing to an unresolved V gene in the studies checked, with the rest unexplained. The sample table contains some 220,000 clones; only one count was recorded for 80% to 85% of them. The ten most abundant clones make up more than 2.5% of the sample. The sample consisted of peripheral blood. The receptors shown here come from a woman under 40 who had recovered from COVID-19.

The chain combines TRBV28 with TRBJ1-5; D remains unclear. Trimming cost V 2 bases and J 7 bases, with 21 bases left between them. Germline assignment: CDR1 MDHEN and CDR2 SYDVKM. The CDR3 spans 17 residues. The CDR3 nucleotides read TGTGCCAGCAGTTTAATCGTTCCAGGCGGGTGGTACCAGCCCCAGCATTTT. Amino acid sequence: CASSLIVPGGWYQPQHF. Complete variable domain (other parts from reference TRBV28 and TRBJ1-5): DVKVTQSSRYLVKRTGEKVFLECVQDMDHENMFWYRQDPGLGLRLIYFSYDVKMKEKGDIPEGYSVSREKKERFSLILESASTNQTSMYLCASSLIVPGGWYQPQHFGDGTRLSIL.

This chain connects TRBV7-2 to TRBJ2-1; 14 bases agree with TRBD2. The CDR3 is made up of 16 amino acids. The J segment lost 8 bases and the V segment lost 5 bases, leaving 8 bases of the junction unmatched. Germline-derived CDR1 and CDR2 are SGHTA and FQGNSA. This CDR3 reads CASSLVEGLAGDEQFF. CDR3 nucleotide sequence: TGTGCCAGCAGCCTGGTTGAGGGACTAGCGGGAGATGAGCAGTTCTTC.

The DNA for the CDR3 is TGTGCCAGCAGTTTAGCTGTGGGCACTTCCTACGAGCAGTACTTC. Its protein is CASSLAVGTSYEQYF. V and J are TRBV27 and TRBJ2-7, with unresolved D. This CDR3 contains 15 residues. V shed 2 bases and J shed 1 base, with 12 bases lying between them. CDR1 and CDR2 from the germline V gene are MNHEY and SMNVEV (reference sequence).

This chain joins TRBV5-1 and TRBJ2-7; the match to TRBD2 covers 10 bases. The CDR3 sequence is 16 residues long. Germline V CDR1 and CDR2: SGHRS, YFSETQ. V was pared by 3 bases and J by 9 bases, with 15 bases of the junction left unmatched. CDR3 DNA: TGCGCCAGCAGCTCACCTACCGGACTAGCGGCCTCTAGGCAGTACTTC. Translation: CASSSPTGLAASRQYF.

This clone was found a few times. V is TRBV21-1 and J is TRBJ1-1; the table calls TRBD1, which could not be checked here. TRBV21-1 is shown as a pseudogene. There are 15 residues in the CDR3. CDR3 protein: CASSKYQGGDTEAFF. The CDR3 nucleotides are TGTGCCAGCAGCAAATATCAGGGCGGCGACACTGAAGCTTTCTTT.